This entry features one T cell receptor (beta chain) sequence. Antigen: not known. This record comes from a study of cytomegalovirus exposure and HLA in healthy donors. Study-level points and caveats: Most sequenced TCRs were rare (though some public TCRs occurred in many donors).

V lost 1 base to trimming and J lost 5 bases; unmatched junction nucleotides: 5. The CDR3 has 15 amino acids. Germline CDR1 is SGHTA and CDR2 is FQGNSA. The donors were part of the validation cohort, which consisted of about 120 subjects and was separate from the first cohort of hundreds of subjects. Only in-frame clones appear in the TCRdb table, and some are missing; sequencing was by immunoSEQ multiplex PCR. The sample shows 65,000 or so clones, around 90% of them seen only once. The chain is built from TRBV7-2 and TRBJ2-3; 8 nucleotides line up with TRBD2. The sequenced sample was PBMCs. The source is a woman younger than 30 in good health and CMV-seronegative. Here the CDR3 DNA reads TGTGCCAGCAGCTTAGGTCGCGGGGGGATAGATACGCAGTATTTT. Translated: CASSLGRGGIDTQYF.